Below are 6 T cell receptor beta chains sequenced from a single sample in a study of blood T cell repertoires in COVID-19. Sequencing was performed with immunoSEQ multiplex PCR; in TCRdb, only in-frame clones are kept and a portion is missing. Here the sample spans around 97,000 clones, less than 90% being singletons. What was sequenced was peripheral blood. The receptors come from a human donor in a cohort sampled during active COVID-19.

V gene TRBV7-2 combines with J gene TRBJ1-2, with TRBD1 matching over 8 bases. From germline, CDR1 is SGHTA and CDR2 FQGNSA. This CDR3 has 15 amino acids. V was clipped by 1 base and J by 8 bases; unmatched bases: 9. The CDR3 DNA follows: TGTGCCAGCAGCTTAGGGGGAGACAGGGGTAAAGGCTACACCTTC. This translates into CASSLGGDRGKGYTF.

The rearrangement joins TRBV13 to TRBJ2-7, with 10 positions matching TRBD1. Germline CDR1 reads PRHDT; CDR2 reads FYEKMQ (reference sequence). The CDR3 length is 15 residues. The J segment lost 2 bases and the V segment lost 5 bases, leaving 6 bases of the junction unmatched. The CDR3: CASSPGQGGTYEQYF. The CDR3 nucleotides read TGTGCCAGCAGCCCCGGACAGGGGGGTACCTACGAGCAGTACTTC.

V gene TRBV7-6 combines with J gene TRBJ2-2; 10 nucleotides agree with TRBD2. The germline V gene has CDR1 SGHVS and CDR2 FNYEAQ. The CDR3 extends over 16 amino acids. V lost 1 base to trimming and J lost 6 bases; unmatched junction nucleotides: 5. CDR3 amino acids: CASSLGSGGIAGELFF. The CDR3 DNA reads as TGTGCCAGCAGCTTAGGTAGCGGGGGGATCGCCGGGGAGCTGTTTTTT.

The chain is built from TRBV10-2 and TRBJ2-7; D might be TRBD1 (5 bases). The V and J ends lost 5 bases and 6 bases respectively, with 14 bases between them. Germline assignment: CDR1 WSHSY and CDR2 SAAADI. The CDR3 runs 13 residues. The CDR3 is CASSSGLSPEQYF. The CDR3 DNA is TGCGCCAGCAGTTCAGGGCTATCGCCCGAGCAGTACTTC.

There are a few counts of this clone. The chain joins TRBV11-3 to TRBJ2-3, with 12 bases fitting TRBD1. The CDR3 has 19 amino acids. V dropped 2 bases and J dropped 3; count of bases not matched to a gene: 12. Germline loops: CDR1 SGHNT, CDR2 YENEEA. CDR3 in amino acids: CASSLFSLGQGARTDTQYF. CDR3 bases: TGTGCCAGCAGCTTATTTTCCCTGGGACAGGGGGCTCGTACAGATACGCAGTATTTT.

This clone was picked up one time. The chain recombines TRBV18 with TRBJ2-7; 7 bases are shared with TRBD1. V lost 3 bases to trimming and J lost 2 bases; unmatched junction nucleotides: 4. CDR3 size: 14 residues. The germline CDR1 and CDR2 sequences are KGHSH and LQKENI. CDR3 loop: CASSPNRGAYEQYF. CDR3 coding DNA: TGTGCCAGCTCACCGAACAGGGGCGCCTACGAGCAGTACTTC.